The following is a T cell receptor (beta chain) sequence with its context. Its matching antigen is unknown. Germline CDR1 and CDR2: SNHLY and FYNNEI. J gave up 6 bases and V 4 bases, and 4 bases lay outside the gene matches. The CDR3 length is 14 residues. The sample originates from a study of OX40 agonist ivuxolimab in advanced cancers. Across the whole study: An agonistic anti-OX40 (CD134) antibody, ivuxolimab, was used to treat the patients. Study findings and constraints: Low normalized T-cell clonal expansion was additionally recorded for some nonresponders. Average numbers of expanded clones were greater in CD8+ T cells than in CD4+.

Produced via immunoSEQ multiplex PCR; TCRdb's table is partial and in-frame only. This sample has some 77,000 clones, with over 75% found just once. The clonotype was recovered from an adult with an advanced solid tumor such as melanoma, head and neck, liver or kidney cancer. The J gene is TRBJ2-3, the V gene TRBV2, with 10 bases lining up with TRBD2. Sequencing was performed on CD4+ or CD8+ T cells sorted from blood, taken in a trial of the OX40 agonist ivuxolimab. CDR3 in amino acids: CASSGLAGADTQYF. CDR3 DNA: TGTGCCAGCAGTGGTCTAGCGGGAGCCGATACGCAGTATTTT.